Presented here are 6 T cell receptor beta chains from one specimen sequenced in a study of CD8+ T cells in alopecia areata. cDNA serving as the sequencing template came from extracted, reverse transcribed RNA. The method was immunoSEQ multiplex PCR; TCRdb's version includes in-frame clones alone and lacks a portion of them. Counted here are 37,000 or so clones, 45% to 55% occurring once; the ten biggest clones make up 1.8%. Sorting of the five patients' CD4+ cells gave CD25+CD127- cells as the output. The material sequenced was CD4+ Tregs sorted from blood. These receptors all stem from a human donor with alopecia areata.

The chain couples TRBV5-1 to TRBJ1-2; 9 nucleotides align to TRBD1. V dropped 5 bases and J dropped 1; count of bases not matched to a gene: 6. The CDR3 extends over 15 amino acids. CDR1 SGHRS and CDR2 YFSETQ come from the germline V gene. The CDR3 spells CASRGGTGSNYGYTF. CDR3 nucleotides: TGCGCCAGCAGAGGCGGGACAGGGAGTAACTATGGCTACACCTTC.

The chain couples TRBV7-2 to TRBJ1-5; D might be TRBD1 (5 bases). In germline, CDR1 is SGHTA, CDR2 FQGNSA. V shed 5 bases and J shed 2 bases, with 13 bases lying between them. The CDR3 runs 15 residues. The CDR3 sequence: CASSPTRGGNQPQHF. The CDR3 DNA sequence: TGTGCCAGCAGCCCTACCCGGGGCGGCAATCAGCCCCAGCATTTT.

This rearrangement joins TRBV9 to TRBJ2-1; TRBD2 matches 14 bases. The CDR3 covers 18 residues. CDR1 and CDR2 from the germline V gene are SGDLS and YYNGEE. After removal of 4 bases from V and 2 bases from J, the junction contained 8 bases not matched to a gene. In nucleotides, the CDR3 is TGTGCCAGCAGCCCCGGGACTAGCGGGAGAGAAACCTACAATGAGCAGTTCTTC. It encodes CASSPGTSGRETYNEQFF.

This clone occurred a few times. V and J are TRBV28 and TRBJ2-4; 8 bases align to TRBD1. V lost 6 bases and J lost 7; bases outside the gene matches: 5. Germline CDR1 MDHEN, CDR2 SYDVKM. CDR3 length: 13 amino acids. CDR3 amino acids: CASSWAGGNIQYF. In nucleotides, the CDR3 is TGTGCCAGCAGCTGGGCAGGGGGCAACATTCAGTACTTC.

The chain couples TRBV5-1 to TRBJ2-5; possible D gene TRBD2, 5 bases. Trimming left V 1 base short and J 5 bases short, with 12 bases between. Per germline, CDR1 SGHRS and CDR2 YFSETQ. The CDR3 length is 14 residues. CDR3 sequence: CASSLSGGLETQYF. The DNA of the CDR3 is TGCGCCAGCAGCTTGAGTGGTGGACTGGAGACCCAGTACTTC. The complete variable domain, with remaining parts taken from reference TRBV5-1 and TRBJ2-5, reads KAGVTQTPRYLIKTRGQQVTLSCSPISGHRSVSWYQQTPGQGLQFLFEYFSETQRNKGNFPGRFSGRQFSNSRSEMNVSTLELGDSALYLCASSLSGGLETQYFGPGTRLLVL.

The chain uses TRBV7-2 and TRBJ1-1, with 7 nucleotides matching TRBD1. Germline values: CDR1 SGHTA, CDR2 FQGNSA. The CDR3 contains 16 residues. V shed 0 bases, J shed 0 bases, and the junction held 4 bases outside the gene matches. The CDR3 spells CASSLAHRGVNTEAFF. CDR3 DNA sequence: TGTGCCAGCAGCTTAGCGCACAGGGGCGTGAACACTGAAGCTTTCTTT. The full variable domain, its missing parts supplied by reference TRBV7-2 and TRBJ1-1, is GAGVSQSPSNKVTEKGKDVELRCDPISGHTALYWYRQSLGQGLEFLIYFQGNSAPDKSGLPSDRFSAERTGGSVSTLTIQRTQQEDSAVYLCASSLAHRGVNTEAFFGQGTRLTVV.